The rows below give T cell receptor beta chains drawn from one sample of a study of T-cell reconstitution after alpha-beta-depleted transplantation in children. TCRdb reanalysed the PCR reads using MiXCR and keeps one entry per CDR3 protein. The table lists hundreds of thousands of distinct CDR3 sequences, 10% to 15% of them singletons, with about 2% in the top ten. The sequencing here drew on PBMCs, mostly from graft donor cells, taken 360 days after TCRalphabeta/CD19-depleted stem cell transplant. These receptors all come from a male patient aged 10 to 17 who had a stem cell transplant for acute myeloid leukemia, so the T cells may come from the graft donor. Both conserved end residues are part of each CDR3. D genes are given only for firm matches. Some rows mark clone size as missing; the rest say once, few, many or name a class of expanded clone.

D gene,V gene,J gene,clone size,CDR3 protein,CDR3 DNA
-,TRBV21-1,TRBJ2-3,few,CASSITDSWTCTDTQYF,TGTGCCAGCAGCATCACGGATAGTTGGACCTGCACAGATACGCAGTATTTT
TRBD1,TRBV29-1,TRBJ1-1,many,CSGRRGTGGAGTEAFF,TGCAGCGGGCGCCGTGGGACAGGGGGCGCAGGGACTGAAGCTTTCTTT
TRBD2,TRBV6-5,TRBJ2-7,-,CASGGSHREQYF,TGTGCCTCGGGGGGATCCCATCGGGAGCAGTACTTC
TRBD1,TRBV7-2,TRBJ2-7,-,CASSSWRDRGHREQYF,TGTGCCAGCAGCTCCTGGAGGGACAGGGGGCACCGGGAGCAGTACTTC
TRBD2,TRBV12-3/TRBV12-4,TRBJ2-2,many,CASKSSGRAPGELFF,TGTGCCAGCAAGTCTAGCGGGAGGGCCCCCGGGGAGCTGTTTTTT
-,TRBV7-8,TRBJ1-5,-,CASSFPGNGNQPQHF,TGTGCCAGCAGCTTCCCAGGGAATGGCAATCAGCCCCAGCATTTT
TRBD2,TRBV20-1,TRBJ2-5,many,CSASPSGRTQETQYF,TGCAGTGCGTCCCCTAGCGGGAGGACCCAAGAGACCCAGTACTTC
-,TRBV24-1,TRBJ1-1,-,CATRTPPGRTNTEAFF,TGTGCCACCCGAACCCCTCCGGGGAGGACCAACACTGAAGCTTTCTTT
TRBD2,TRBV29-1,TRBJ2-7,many,CSVNLGLANGEQYF,TGCAGCGTAAACTTGGGACTAGCGAATGGCGAGCAGTACTTC
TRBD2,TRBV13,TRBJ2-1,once,CASSSGTSGGNEQFF,TGTGCCAGCAGCTCCGGGACTAGCGGGGGGAATGAGCAGTTCTTC
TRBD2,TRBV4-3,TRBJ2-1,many,CASSRGLAGDNEQFF,TGCGCCAGCAGCCGGGGACTAGCGGGTGACAATGAGCAGTTCTTC
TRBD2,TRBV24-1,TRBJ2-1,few,CATSDGPTSGRYNEQFF,TGTGCCACCAGTGATGGCCCCACTAGCGGGAGATACAATGAGCAGTTCTTC
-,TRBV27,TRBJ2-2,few,CASSLPMAGELFF,TGTGCCAGCAGTTTGCCTATGGCCGGGGAGCTGTTTTTT
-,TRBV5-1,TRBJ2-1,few,CASSAYSYNEQFF,TGCGCCAGCAGCGCGTACTCCTACAATGAGCAGTTCTTC
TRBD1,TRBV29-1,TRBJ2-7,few,CSGGQGGSYEQYF,TGCAGCGGAGGACAGGGTGGGTCCTACGAGCAGTACTTC
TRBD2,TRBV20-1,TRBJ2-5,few,CSASRERGETQYF,TGCAGTGCTTCCAGGGAGCGGGGAGAGACCCAGTACTTC
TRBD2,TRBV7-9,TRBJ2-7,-,CASSEGLAFTYEQYF,TGTGCCAGCAGCGAGGGACTAGCTTTTACCTACGAGCAGTACTTC
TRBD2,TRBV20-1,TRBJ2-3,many,CSHSGAGTDTQYF,TGCAGTCACAGCGGGGCGGGCACAGATACGCAGTATTTT
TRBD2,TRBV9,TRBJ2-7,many,CASSVAPGTNYEQYF,TGTGCCAGCAGCGTAGCTCCCGGGACTAACTACGAGCAGTACTTC
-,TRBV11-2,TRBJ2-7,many,CASSSRQGRAYEQYF,TGTGCCAGCAGCTCCCGACAGGGGAGGGCCTACGAGCAGTACTTC
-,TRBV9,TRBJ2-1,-,CASSVEGSRSEQFF,TGTGCCAGCAGCGTAGAGGGTAGTCGGAGTGAGCAGTTCTTC
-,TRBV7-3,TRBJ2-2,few,CASSLRKLPGLGGTGELFF,TGTGCCAGCAGCTTAAGGAAGCTCCCGGGACTGGGGGGCACCGGGGAGCTGTTTTTT
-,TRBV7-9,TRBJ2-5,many,CASSLALRSAQYF,TGTGCCAGCAGCTTAGCGTTGCGGAGCGCCCAGTACTTC
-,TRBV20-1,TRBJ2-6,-,CSANPGAGANVLTF,TGCAGTGCCAACCCAGGGGCCGGGGCCAACGTCCTGACTTTC
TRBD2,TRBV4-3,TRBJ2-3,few,CASSQDLVGGGTQYF,TGCGCCAGCAGCCAAGATCTAGTGGGGGGGGGTACGCAGTATTTT
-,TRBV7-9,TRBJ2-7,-,CASSSNHEGVPYEQYF,TGTGCCAGCAGCTCAAACCATGAGGGGGTCCCCTACGAGCAGTACTTC
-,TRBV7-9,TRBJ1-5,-,CAGTRAGTNQPQHF,TGTGCCGGGACTCGTGCAGGGACTAATCAGCCCCAGCATTTT
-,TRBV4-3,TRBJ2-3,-,CASSQGRPTDTQYF,TGCGCCAGCAGCCAAGGACGTCCCACAGATACGCAGTATTTT
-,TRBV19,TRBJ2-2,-,CASSGTLSTGELFF,TGTGCCAGTTCCGGGACCCTAAGCACCGGGGAGCTGTTTTTT
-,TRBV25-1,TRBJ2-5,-,CAKDSQETQYF,TGTGCCAAGGACAGTCAAGAGACCCAGTACTTC
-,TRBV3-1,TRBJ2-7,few,CASSSRSQLYEQYF,TGTGCCAGCAGCTCTCGAAGCCAGCTTTACGAGCAGTACTTC
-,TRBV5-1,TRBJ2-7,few,CASSLGAGVEYEQYF,TGCGCCAGCAGCTTGGGGGCAGGGGTGGAGTACGAGCAGTACTTC
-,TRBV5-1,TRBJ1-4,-,CASSLRFSNEKLFF,TGCGCCAGCAGCTTGAGGTTCTCCAATGAAAAACTGTTTTTT
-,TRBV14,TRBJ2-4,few,CASSQDSAGLAKNIQYF,TGTGCCAGCAGCCAAGATTCGGCTGGCTTAGCCAAAAACATTCAGTACTTC
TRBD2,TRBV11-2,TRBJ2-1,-,CASSSGGLAGDLYNEQFF,TGTGCCAGCAGCTCGGGGGGGCTAGCGGGAGACCTCTACAATGAGCAGTTCTTC
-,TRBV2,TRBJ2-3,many,CASNVAQRTDTQYF,TGTGCCAGCAATGTGGCCCAGCGCACAGATACGCAGTATTTT
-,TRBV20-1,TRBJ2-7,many,CSAEALTYEQYF,TGCAGTGCTGAAGCCCTCACCTACGAGCAGTACTTC
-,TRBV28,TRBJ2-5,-,CASSTTGRRETQYF,TGTGCCAGCAGTACGACAGGGAGGAGAGAGACCCAGTACTTC
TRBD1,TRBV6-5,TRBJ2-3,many,CASSRRGTDTQYF,TGTGCCAGCAGCCGCAGGGGGACAGATACGCAGTATTTT
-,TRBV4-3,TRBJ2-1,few,CASSQGSWVKQFF,TGCGCCAGCAGCCAAGGGTCCTGGGTTAAGCAGTTCTTC
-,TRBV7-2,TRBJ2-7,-,CASRYQGSHEQYF,TGTGCCAGCAGGTACCAGGGGTCCCACGAGCAGTACTTC
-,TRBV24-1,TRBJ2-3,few,CATSDSSISAQYF,TGTGCCACCAGTGATTCTTCTATCAGTGCGCAGTATTTT
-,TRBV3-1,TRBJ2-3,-,CASSQAPSGTDTQYF,TGTGCCAGCAGCCAAGCCCCTAGCGGCACAGATACGCAGTATTTT
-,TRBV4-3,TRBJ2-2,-,CASSQEGVAVTGELFF,TGCGCCAGCAGCCAGGAGGGGGTTGCCGTCACCGGGGAGCTGTTTTTT
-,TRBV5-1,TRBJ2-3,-,CASSLVVGGSTQYF,TGCGCCAGCAGCTTGGTGGTAGGGGGGAGTACGCAGTATTTT
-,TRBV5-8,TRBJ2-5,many,CASSFIPDETQYF,TGTGCCAGCAGCTTTATCCCCGACGAGACCCAGTACTTC